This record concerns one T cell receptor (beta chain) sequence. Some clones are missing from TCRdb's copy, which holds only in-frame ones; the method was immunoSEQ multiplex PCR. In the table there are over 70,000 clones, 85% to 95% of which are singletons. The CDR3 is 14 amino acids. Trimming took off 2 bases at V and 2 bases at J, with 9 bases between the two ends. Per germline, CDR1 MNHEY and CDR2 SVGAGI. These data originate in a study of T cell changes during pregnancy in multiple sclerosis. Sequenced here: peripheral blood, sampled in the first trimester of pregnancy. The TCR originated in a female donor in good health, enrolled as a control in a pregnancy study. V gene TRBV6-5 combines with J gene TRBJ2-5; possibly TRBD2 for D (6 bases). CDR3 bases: TGTGCCAGCAGTTACCCCGGGAGACAAGAGACCCAGTACTTC. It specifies CASSYPGRQETQYF.